These 24 T cell receptor beta chains were sequenced from one sample in a study of blood T cell repertoires in COVID-19. Assay used: immunoSEQ multiplex PCR; TCRdb lists only in-frame clones, some missing. Of hundreds of thousands of clones in the sample, approximately 90% were seen once. Material: PBMCs or T cells enriched from blood (not recorded which). These receptors all come from a man under 40 who had recovered from COVID-19.

The gene calls are TRBV7-3 and TRBJ2-7; 11 bases are shared with TRBD2. V shed 5 bases, J shed 8 bases, and the junction held 17 bases outside the gene matches. CDR3 length: 17 residues. Germline values: CDR1 SGHTA, CDR2 FQGTGA. The CDR3 is CASSPSATTSGNLKQYF. CDR3 in DNA: TGTGCCAGCAGCCCCTCAGCTACGACTAGCGGGAATCTGAAGCAGTACTTC. Supplemented by reference TRBV7-3 and TRBJ2-7, the full variable domain reads GAGVSQTPSNKVTEKGKYVELRCDPISGHTALYWYRQSLGQGPEFLIYFQGTGAADDSGLPNDRFFAVRPEGSVSTLKIQRTERGDSAVYLCASSPSATTSGNLKQYFGPGTRLTVT.

The V gene is TRBV7-9, the J gene TRBJ1-5, with D uncertain. Per the germline V gene, CDR1 is SEHNR and CDR2 is FQNEAQ (reference sequence). The CDR3 spans 14 residues. The V and J ends lost 5 bases and 1 base respectively, with 9 bases between them. CDR3 DNA sequence: TGTGCCAGCAGCCTATCCACGAGCAATCAGCCCCAGCATTTT. It encodes CASSLSTSNQPQHF.

The chain couples TRBV11-2 to TRBJ2-2; 9 bases agree with TRBD2. The V segment lost 6 bases and the J segment 6 bases; nucleotides outside the gene matches: 2. CDR3 length equals 13 residues. Germline V gives CDR1 SGHAT, CDR2 FQNNGV. The chain's CDR3 is CASSLAGPGELFF. CDR3 nucleotides: TGTGCCAGCAGTCTAGCGGGGCCCGGGGAGCTGTTTTTT.

This rearrangement joins TRBV9 to TRBJ2-3, with TRBD1 identical over 7 bases. The V gene end was trimmed by 10 bases and the J gene end by 2 bases; junction bases not matched to a gene: 13. CDR1 SGDLS and CDR2 YYNGEE come from the germline V gene. This CDR3 region has 15 residues. CDR3 in amino acids: CAGVTLGTVTDTQYF. The CDR3 DNA sequence: TGTGCCGGAGTAACCCTTGGGACAGTCACAGATACGCAGTATTTT.

The chain uses TRBV28 and TRBJ1-2; D gene unclear. In germline, CDR1 is MDHEN, CDR2 SYDVKM. The length of the CDR3 is 14 residues. V shed 5 bases and J shed 0 bases, with 10 bases lying between them. The CDR3 DNA reads as TGTGCCAGCAGTCCGATGACACCTAACTATGGCTACACCTTC. Amino acids: CASSPMTPNYGYTF.

The V call is TRBV3-1 (or the pseudogene TRBV3-2), the J call TRBJ2-3; no clear D. Germline assignment: CDR1 LGHDT and CDR2 YNNKEL (reference sequence). Trimming removed 4 bases at V and 3 bases at J, with 8 bases between. The CDR3 runs 13 residues. The CDR3 sequence: CASSLTQTDTQYF. The CDR3 region has the DNA TGTGCCAGCAGCCTCACACAGACAGATACGCAGTATTTT.

The gene calls are TRBV11-1 and TRBJ1-4; D is possibly TRBD1 (6 bases). Germline CDR1 and CDR2: SGHAT and FQDESV (reference sequence). Trimming removed 4 bases from V and 10 bases from J, with 16 bases in between. There are 14 residues in the CDR3. The CDR3 here is CASSSTDRSGKLFF. The CDR3 bases are TGTGCCAGCAGCTCTACAGACAGGTCGGGAAAACTGTTTTTT. Drawing the rest from reference TRBV11-1 and TRBJ1-4, the complete variable domain is EAEVAQSPRYKITEKSQAVAFWCDPISGHATLYWYRQILGQGPELLVQFQDESVVDDSQLPKDRFSAERLKGVDSTLKIQPAELGDSAMYLCASSSTDRSGKLFFGSGTQLSVL.

The chain uses TRBV7-8 and TRBJ2-1; no firm D call. In germline, CDR1 is SGHVS, CDR2 FQNEAQ. CDR3 length: 16 amino acids. Trimming shortened V by 3 bases and J by 1 base, and 13 bases separated the two germline ends. The CDR3: CASSLAARISYNEQFF. In nucleotides, the CDR3 is TGTGCCAGCAGCTTGGCCGCGAGGATATCCTACAATGAGCAGTTCTTC. The full variable domain, completed using reference TRBV7-8 and TRBJ2-1, is GAGVSQSPRYKVAKRGQDVALRCDPISGHVSLFWYQQALGQGPEFLTYFQNEAQLDKSGLPSDRFFAERPEGSVSTLKIQRTQQEDSAVYLCASSLAARISYNEQFFGPGTRLTVL.

This clone has a single count. This chain connects TRBV11-2 to TRBJ2-1; maybe TRBD2 (6 bases). Germline CDR1 is SGHAT and CDR2 is FQNNGV. The CDR3 runs to 16 residues. Deletions cut 5 bases from V and 5 bases from J, with 19 bases between. The CDR3 DNA sequence: TGTGCCAGCAGCCGCCTGATCGGGACTTATAACAATGAGCAGTTCTTC. Translation: CASSRLIGTYNNEQFF.

The rearrangement links TRBV5-1 to TRBJ1-4; D remains ambiguous. This CDR3 spans 14 amino acids. Germline V lookup: CDR1 SGHRS, CDR2 YFSETQ. The V end lost 2 bases, the J end lost 8 bases, and 13 bases lay between the germline ends. In DNA form, the CDR3 reads TGCGCCAGCAGCTTTCAAGAGCCCCGCGAAAAACTGTTTTTT. As protein: CASSFQEPREKLFF.

This chain joins TRBV28 and TRBJ1-4; D gene ambiguous. This CDR3 contains 12 residues. Deletions cut 6 bases from V and 8 bases from J, with 10 bases between. CDR1 and CDR2 (germline): MDHEN, SYDVKM. CDR3 sequence reads: CASRQNKEKLFF. CDR3 DNA: TGTGCCAGCAGACAGAATAAAGAAAAACTGTTTTTT.

The gene calls are TRBV11-2 and TRBJ2-1, with a possible D match to TRBD2 (6 bases). Germline V gene lookup returns CDR1 SGHAT and CDR2 FQNNGV. The CDR3 extends over 13 amino acids. V was trimmed by 2 bases and J by 15 bases, leaving 17 bases between them. The CDR3 sequence: CASSLISGGGGFF. The DNA of the CDR3 is TGTGCCAGCAGCTTAATATCCGGGGGTGGAGGGTTCTTC.

The genes are TRBV7-4 and TRBJ1-6, with a weak D call TRBD1 (5 bases). The V gene's germline CDR1 is SGHVT and CDR2 SQSDAQ. The CDR3 is 14 amino acids. V was trimmed by 5 bases and J by 8 bases, leaving 13 bases between them. In DNA, the CDR3 is TGTGCCAGCAGCCTGACAGAGAAGCATTCACCCCTCCACTTT. Translating gives CASSLTEKHSPLHF.

V usage is TRBV2 and J usage is TRBJ1-2; D gene unclear. Per germline, CDR1 SNHLY and CDR2 FYNNEI. The CDR3 spans 12 residues. Trimming took off 1 base at V and 9 bases at J, with 9 bases between the two ends. The CDR3 DNA reads as TGTGCCAGCAGTGAAGAAGCGGCCCGCTACACCTTC. This encodes CASSEEAARYTF.

The rearrangement links TRBV30 to TRBJ1-2, with D unclear. The CDR3 sequence is 11 residues long. Germline assignment: CDR1 GTSNPN and CDR2 SVGIG (reference sequence). With 5 bases removed from V and 6 bases from J, the gap between germline ends came to 10 bases. CDR3 nucleotides: TGTGCCTGGGCACGGGGTAATGGCTACACCTTC. Protein sequence: CAWARGNGYTF.

The rearrangement links TRBV2 to TRBJ2-5; 8 nucleotides match TRBD1. V lost 8 bases, J lost 6 bases, and 11 bases stayed unmatched. Germline-derived CDR1 and CDR2 are SNHLY and FYNNEI. The CDR3 is made up of 14 amino acids. The CDR3 region is CASPDRGGHKTQYF. CDR3 nucleotides: TGTGCCAGCCCTGACAGGGGTGGACACAAGACCCAGTACTTC.

The chain has TRBV28 and TRBJ1-1; no clear D. The germline gives CDR1 MDHEN, CDR2 SYDVKM. The V and J ends lost 4 bases and 3 bases respectively, with 3 bases between them. This CDR3 comprises 11 residues. The CDR3 DNA sequence: TGTGCCAGCAGTTACTACACTGAAGCTTTCTTT. It is translated as CASSYYTEAFF.

The rearrangement joins TRBV5-5 to TRBJ2-5; 8 bases map to TRBD1. Trimming at V came to 4 bases and at J to 5 bases, leaving 10 bases not matched to a gene. This CDR3 has 15 amino acids. Germline V gene lookup returns CDR1 SGHKS and CDR2 YYEKEE (reference sequence). The CDR3 sequence: CASSAYLTGVETQYF. DNA of the CDR3: TGTGCCAGCAGCGCCTACTTGACAGGGGTTGAGACCCAGTACTTC.

V and J are TRBV2 and TRBJ1-2; weak D call: TRBD1 (5 bases). Germline assignment: CDR1 SNHLY and CDR2 FYNNEI. The V gene lost 4 bases and the J gene lost 2 bases, with 8 bases spanning the gap. This CDR3 comprises 13 residues. CDR3 DNA sequence: TGTGCCAGCAGTGTTGGACACAACTATGGCTACACCTTC. Translation gives CASSVGHNYGYTF.

V gene TRBV29-1 combines with J gene TRBJ1-5; 8 bases agree with TRBD1. Germline-derived CDR1 and CDR2 are SQVTM and ANQGSEA. Losses at the gene ends were 5 bases for V and 5 bases for J; bases not matched to a gene: 8. The CDR3 extends over 14 amino acids. The DNA for the CDR3 is TGCAGCGTTTCCGACAGGGGTAAAGATCAGCCCCAGCATTTT. This sequence encodes CSVSDRGKDQPQHF.

V gene TRBV28 combines with J gene TRBJ2-1; 10 bases are a match to TRBD1. After removal of 11 bases from V and 4 bases from J, the junction contained 5 bases not matched to a gene. Per germline, CDR1 MDHEN and CDR2 SYDVKM. CDR3 length equals 13 residues. Here the CDR3 reads CAGRDRGYNEQFF. Here the CDR3 DNA reads TGTGCCGGCCGGGACAGGGGTTACAATGAGCAGTTCTTC. Based on the CDR3 plus reference TRBV28 and TRBJ2-1, the full variable domain is DVKVTQSSRYLVKRTGEKVFLECVQDMDHENMFWYRQDPGLGLRLIYFSYDVKMKEKGDIPEGYSVSREKKERFSLILESASTNQTSMYLCAGRDRGYNEQFFGPGTRLTVL.

The genes are TRBV2 and TRBJ2-5; 14 positions match TRBD2. The CDR3 is 19 amino acids. CDR1 is SNHLY, CDR2 FYNNEI, per germline. J was trimmed by 5 bases and V by 4 bases; bases with no gene match: 15. The CDR3 sequence is CASSASLGTSGSLRETQYF. DNA of the CDR3: TGTGCCAGCAGTGCATCTCTGGGGACTAGCGGGAGTCTTAGGGAGACCCAGTACTTC.

The V gene is TRBV9, the J gene TRBJ2-1; TRBD2 matches 10 bases. V was clipped by 3 bases and J by 8 bases; unmatched bases: 8. This CDR3 comprises 15 residues. From germline, CDR1 is SGDLS and CDR2 YYNGEE. The CDR3 region has the DNA TGTGCCAGCAGCGAAGCTAGCGGGAGTGTCTATGAGCAGTTCTTC. Protein: CASSEASGSVYEQFF.

The chain employs TRBV7-8 and TRBJ1-6; TRBD1 aligns across 9 bases. The CDR3 runs to 15 residues. Germline values: CDR1 SGHVS, CDR2 FQNEAQ. V lost 4 bases to trimming and J lost 10 bases; unmatched junction nucleotides: 8. CDR3 loop: CASSSEGQGWSPLHF. CDR3 DNA: TGTGCCAGCAGCTCCGAGGGACAGGGCTGGTCACCCCTCCACTTT. The full variable domain, rest sourced from reference TRBV7-8 and TRBJ1-6, is GAGVSQSPRYKVAKRGQDVALRCDPISGHVSLFWYQQALGQGPEFLTYFQNEAQLDKSGLPSDRFFAERPEGSVSTLKIQRTQQEDSAVYLCASSSEGQGWSPLHFGNGTRLTVT.